A selection of T cell receptor beta chains follows, all from one sample in a study of OX40 agonist ivuxolimab in advanced cancers. Sequenced by immunoSEQ multiplex PCR; TCRdb stores in-frame clones only, minus some. The profile shows roughly 70,000 clones, less than 90% of them singletons. This specimen was CD4+ or CD8+ T cells sorted from blood, taken in a trial of the OX40 agonist ivuxolimab. All receptors derive from an adult with an advanced solid tumor such as melanoma, head and neck, liver or kidney cancer. Each CDR3 is given with its conserved first and last residue. The D gene is left open where the match is weak. Size is omitted from some rows. Given values are once, few, many or a class for expanded clones.

J gene: TRBJ2-2; D gene: TRBD1; V gene: TRBV5-1; clone size: -; CDR3 DNA: TGCGCCAGCAGGCCAGGGGACAGGGGTTCCGGGGAGCTGTTTTTT; CDR3 protein: CASRPGDRGSGELFF
J gene: TRBJ2-7; D gene: -; V gene: TRBV30; clone size: -; CDR3 DNA: TGTGCCTGGAGTGGAGGGAGATACCTCGCCTACGAGCAGTACTTC; CDR3 protein: CAWSGGRYLAYEQYF
J gene: TRBJ2-7; D gene: TRBD1; V gene: TRBV19; clone size: once; CDR3 DNA: TGTGCCAGTAGTAGACAGGGGTTAGACGAGCAGTACTTC; CDR3 protein: CASSRQGLDEQYF
J gene: TRBJ2-2; D gene: -; V gene: TRBV5-6; clone size: -; CDR3 DNA: TGTGCCAGCAGCTTTTACGACAGAAACACCGGGGAGCTGTTTTTT; CDR3 protein: CASSFYDRNTGELFF
J gene: TRBJ2-7; D gene: -; V gene: TRBV11-3; clone size: once; CDR3 DNA: TGTGCCAGCAGCTTGGGGGGGGGACAGAACTCCTACGAGCAGTACTTC; CDR3 protein: CASSLGGGQNSYEQYF
J gene: TRBJ1-5; D gene: -; V gene: TRBV30; clone size: -; CDR3 DNA: TGTGCCTGGAGTCAACTTAATCAGCCCCAGCATTTT; CDR3 protein: CAWSQLNQPQHF
J gene: TRBJ2-5; D gene: -; V gene: TRBV5-1; clone size: -; CDR3 DNA: TGCGCCAGCAGCTTGGGGCCAGGGGCCCAAGAGACCCAGTACTTC; CDR3 protein: CASSLGPGAQETQYF
J gene: TRBJ2-3; D gene: TRBD2; V gene: TRBV7-8; clone size: -; CDR3 DNA: TGTGCCAGCAGCTTAGGTGCGCTAGCGGTTATCACAGATACGCAGTATTTT; CDR3 protein: CASSLGALAVITDTQYF
J gene: TRBJ2-1; D gene: -; V gene: TRBV5-6; clone size: -; CDR3 DNA: TGTGCCAGCAGAGCCCGGGGGCCTAATGAGCAGTTCTTC; CDR3 protein: CASRARGPNEQFF
J gene: TRBJ2-1; D gene: -; V gene: TRBV18; clone size: -; CDR3 DNA: TGTGCCAGCTCACCTAGGGAAGGCTATGAGCAGTTCTTC; CDR3 protein: CASSPREGYEQFF
J gene: TRBJ2-5; D gene: TRBD2; V gene: TRBV5-1; clone size: -; CDR3 DNA: TGCGCCAGCGGATTAGCGGGACCTCAAGAGACCCAGTACTTC; CDR3 protein: CASGLAGPQETQYF
J gene: TRBJ2-2; D gene: TRBD2; V gene: TRBV9; clone size: -; CDR3 DNA: TGTGCCAGCAGCCTGAGACTAGCGGGGACCTCGGGTACCGGGGAGCTGTTTTTT; CDR3 protein: CASSLRLAGTSGTGELFF
J gene: TRBJ2-5; D gene: -; V gene: TRBV5-1; clone size: -; CDR3 DNA: TGCGCCAGCAGCTTGAATTTCCAAGAGACCCAGTACTTC; CDR3 protein: CASSLNFQETQYF
J gene: TRBJ2-1; D gene: -; V gene: TRBV10-1; clone size: -; CDR3 DNA: TGCGCCAGCGGAGAGTACTACAATGAGCAGTTCTTC; CDR3 protein: CASGEYYNEQFF
J gene: TRBJ2-7; D gene: TRBD2; V gene: TRBV7-2; clone size: -; CDR3 DNA: TGTGCCAGCAGCCGGACTAGCGGGGGAGGATACGAGCAGTACTTC; CDR3 protein: CASSRTSGGGYEQYF
J gene: TRBJ2-7; D gene: -; V gene: TRBV15; clone size: -; CDR3 DNA: TGTGCCACCAGCAAAGGACGCTACGAGCAGTACTTC; CDR3 protein: CATSKGRYEQYF
J gene: TRBJ2-5; D gene: -; V gene: TRBV18; clone size: -; CDR3 DNA: TGTGCCAGCTCCCAGGGACACCAAGAGACCCAGTACTTC; CDR3 protein: CASSQGHQETQYF
J gene: TRBJ1-4; D gene: -; V gene: TRBV5-1; clone size: -; CDR3 DNA: TGCGCCAGCAGCCCAGGACGACTCCTGAGGGAAAAACTGTTTTTT; CDR3 protein: CASSPGRLLREKLFF
J gene: TRBJ1-1; D gene: -; V gene: TRBV7-9; clone size: once; CDR3 DNA: TGTGCCAGCAGCTTGAACAGGGACACTGAAGCTTTCTTT; CDR3 protein: CASSLNRDTEAFF
J gene: TRBJ2-7; D gene: TRBD2; V gene: TRBV28; clone size: -; CDR3 DNA: TGTGCCAGTCGAAGCGGGAGGGCCCCCTACGAGCAGTACTTC; CDR3 protein: CASRSGRAPYEQYF
J gene: TRBJ2-4; D gene: TRBD1; V gene: TRBV28; clone size: few; CDR3 DNA: TGTGCCAGCAGCCCCAGTGACGACAGGGGCGAATGGAACATTCAGTACTTC; CDR3 protein: CASSPSDDRGEWNIQYF
J gene: TRBJ2-2; D gene: -; V gene: TRBV6-1; clone size: once; CDR3 DNA: TGTGCCAGCAGTGTCAAGAGCCATGCCGTGACCGGGGAGCTGTTTTTT; CDR3 protein: CASSVKSHAVTGELFF
J gene: TRBJ2-7; D gene: -; V gene: TRBV7-9; clone size: -; CDR3 DNA: TGTGCCAGCAGCTCCGGAGGGACCCACGGCGAGCAGTACTTC; CDR3 protein: CASSSGGTHGEQYF
J gene: TRBJ2-5; D gene: -; V gene: TRBV2; clone size: once; CDR3 DNA: TGTGCCAGCAGTGGGGGCTCGGAGACCCAGTACTTC; CDR3 protein: CASSGGSETQYF
J gene: TRBJ2-5; D gene: TRBD2; V gene: TRBV5-4; clone size: -; CDR3 DNA: TGTGCCAGCAGCTTGCCTAGCGGGAGGCCCCAAGAGACCCAGTACTTC; CDR3 protein: CASSLPSGRPQETQYF
J gene: TRBJ2-1; D gene: -; V gene: TRBV30; clone size: -; CDR3 DNA: TGTGCCTGGAGTGCGGCTCAGATTGGTCAGTTCTTC; CDR3 protein: CAWSAAQIGQFF
J gene: TRBJ2-7; D gene: -; V gene: TRBV28; clone size: few; CDR3 DNA: TGTGCCAGCAGTCTCCACTACGAGCAGTACTTC; CDR3 protein: CASSLHYEQYF
J gene: TRBJ2-1; D gene: -; V gene: TRBV11-3; clone size: -; CDR3 DNA: TGTGCCAGCAGCCTAGCCTCCTACAATGAGCAGTTCTTC; CDR3 protein: CASSLASYNEQFF
J gene: TRBJ2-1; D gene: TRBD2; V gene: TRBV6-1; clone size: -; CDR3 DNA: TGTGCCAGCAGTCGGACTAGCGGGGAGAAAGAGCAGTTCTTC; CDR3 protein: CASSRTSGEKEQFF